A single sample gave rise to the 30 T cell receptor beta chains below, sequenced in a study of shared clonotypes between healthy human individuals. Only in-frame clones appear in the TCRdb table, and some are missing; sequencing was by immunoSEQ multiplex PCR. The sample gives about 1.5 million clones, approximately 98% of which show up once; less than 0.55% is in the top ten. The specimen sequenced was naive CD4+ T cells sorted from blood. Subset indicated: CD45RA+ positively selected. Receptors were obtained from a man between 25 and 39 years old in good health.

The chain is built from TRBV7-6 and TRBJ2-7; D gene unclear. This CDR3 spans 12 amino acids. V lost 5 bases and J lost 6, with 11 bases in between. Germline CDR1 is SGHVS and CDR2 is FNYEAQ. CDR3 residues: CASSVGPGEQYF. CDR3 coding DNA: TGTGCCAGCAGCGTCGGCCCCGGCGAGCAGTACTTC.

The chain employs TRBV6-6 and TRBJ1-4, with 7 bases fitting TRBD1. With V trimmed by 4 bases and J by 7 bases, 3 bases remained unmatched. Germline values: CDR1 MNHNY, CDR2 SVGAGI (reference sequence). The CDR3 is made up of 13 amino acids. The CDR3 sequence is CASSWDSLEKLFF. DNA of the CDR3: TGTGCCAGCAGTTGGGACAGCCTTGAAAAACTGTTTTTT.

The J gene is TRBJ1-1, the V gene TRBV5-4; D is perhaps TRBD1 (5 bases). V lost 5 bases, J lost 1 base, and 12 bases lay in between. Germline CDR1 SGHNT, CDR2 YYREEE (reference sequence). The CDR3 covers 14 residues. CDR3 nucleotides: TGTGCCAGCAGTCAGGGCGGCAAGAACACTGAAGCTTTCTTT. Its translation: CASSQGGKNTEAFF. Using reference TRBV5-4 and TRBJ1-1 for the parts outside the CDR3, the full variable domain is ETGVTQSPTHLIKTRGQQVTLRCSSQSGHNTVSWYQQALGQGPQFIFQYYREEENGRGNFPPRFSGLQFPNYSSELNVNALELDDSALYLCASSQGGKNTEAFFGQGTRLTVV.

As concerns this clone: The same CDR3 arises from other DNA sequences in this sample as well. The gene calls are TRBV5-1 and TRBJ2-3, with D uncertain. V was clipped by 4 bases and J by 0 bases, with 9 bases between them. This CDR3 is built from 14 residues. The germline CDR1 and CDR2 sequences are SGHRS and YFSETQ. This CDR3 is CASSLDSSTDTQYF. As DNA, the CDR3 is TGCGCCAGCAGCCTCGATAGCAGCACAGATACGCAGTATTTT. The full variable domain, rest sourced from reference TRBV5-1 and TRBJ2-3, is KAGVTQTPRYLIKTRGQQVTLSCSPISGHRSVSWYQQTPGQGLQFLFEYFSETQRNKGNFPGRFSGRQFSNSRSEMNVSTLELGDSALYLCASSLDSSTDTQYFGPGTRLTVL.

The gene calls are TRBV18 and TRBJ1-5; a weak D match, TRBD1 (5 bases). The CDR3 covers 15 residues. Germline V lookup: CDR1 KGHSH, CDR2 LQKENI. V gave up 2 bases and J gave up 4 bases, with 12 bases separating them. The CDR3 here is CASSPFGGLNQPQHF. DNA for the CDR3: TGTGCCAGCTCACCATTCGGGGGATTGAATCAGCCCCAGCATTTT. Drawing the rest from reference TRBV18 and TRBJ1-5, the complete variable domain is NAGVMQNPRHLVRRRGQEARLRCSPMKGHSHVYWYRQLPEEGLKFMVYLQKENIIDESGMPKERFSAEFPKEGPSILRIQQVVRGDSAAYFCASSPFGGLNQPQHFGDGTRLSIL.

This clone has more than one count but fewer than ten. J is TRBJ1-5 and V is TRBV28; D is unresolved. CDR1 and CDR2 (germline): MDHEN, SYDVKM. CDR3 size: 12 residues. Between the trimmed V and J ends, which lost 7 bases and 7 bases, there was a span of 11 bases. The CDR3 protein is CASTQPRQPQHF. CDR3 nucleotides: TGTGCCAGCACCCAGCCGAGACAGCCCCAGCATTTT.

This chain connects TRBV10-3 to TRBJ1-1; D gene uncertain. Per the germline V gene, CDR1 is ENHRY and CDR2 is SYGVKD. The ends were cut back, 0 bases at V and 1 base at J, with 9 bases in the middle. The CDR3 has 15 amino acids. The CDR3 spells CAISESRPANTEAFF. In DNA, the CDR3 is TGTGCCATCAGTGAGTCCCGTCCCGCGAACACTGAAGCTTTCTTT.

V usage is TRBV6-1 and J usage is TRBJ2-7; the match to TRBD2 covers 9 bases. CDR3 length: 15 amino acids. With V trimmed by 8 bases and J by 3 bases, 11 bases remained unmatched. The germline CDR1 and CDR2 sequences are MNHNS and SASEGT. The CDR3: CASDRYSGGHYEQYF. Written as DNA, the CDR3 is TGTGCCAGCGATAGGTATAGCGGGGGACACTACGAGCAGTACTTC.

The genes are TRBV6-6 and TRBJ2-5, with TRBD2 as a possible D gene (5 bases). In germline, CDR1 is MNHNY, CDR2 SVGAGI (reference sequence). This CDR3 is built from 14 residues. The germline V and J ends were trimmed by 2 bases and 5 bases, with 12 bases remaining between them. The chain's CDR3 is CASSYEGSGETQYF. The CDR3 region has the DNA TGTGCCAGCAGTTACGAGGGCAGTGGCGAGACCCAGTACTTC.

The chain joins TRBV28 to TRBJ2-7; D perhaps matches TRBD2 (6 bases). In germline, CDR1 is MDHEN, CDR2 SYDVKM. The CDR3 covers 13 residues. V lost 5 bases, J lost 7 bases, and 15 bases lay in between. The CDR3 nucleotides are TGTGCCAGCAGTCTTCGGGGGTCGAGAGAGCAGTACTTC. Its translation is CASSLRGSREQYF.

The chain employs TRBV28 and TRBJ1-5; a weak D match, TRBD1 (5 bases). V was pared by 8 bases and J by 1 base, with 15 bases between. Germline-derived CDR1 and CDR2 are MDHEN and SYDVKM. The CDR3 runs to 15 residues. CDR3 DNA sequence: TGTGCCAGCGGAATTGGCGGGGGGAGCAATCAGCCCCAGCATTTT. Translation gives CASGIGGGSNQPQHF.

In the case of this clone: Compared with germline, one end of the junction differs, possibly owing to a read error. At the DNA level, this CDR3 is encoded by other sequences in the same sample as well. This chain uses TRBV5-4 with TRBJ1-1; D unresolved. Germline CDR1 SGHNT, CDR2 YYREEE (reference sequence). CDR3 length: 11 amino acids. The CDR3 is CASSLNTEAFF. The CDR3 DNA reads TGTGCCAGCAGCTTGAATACTGAAGCTTTCTTT.

This clone was found a few times. At one end, the junction sequence differs from germline, possibly due to a read error. The chain carries TRBV28 and TRBJ2-7, with D perhaps being TRBD1 or TRBD2 (6 bases each). Germline V lookup: CDR1 MDHEN, CDR2 SYDVKM. The CDR3 consists of 13 residues. In DNA, the CDR3 is TGTGCCAGCATCACTGCGGGACACCCAACGATTGTCTTC. Encoded protein: CASITAGHPTIVF.

Concerning this clone itself: Other DNA sequences in the sample encode the same CDR3. The V and J genes are TRBV6-5 and TRBJ2-7; possibly TRBD2 for D (6 bases). The V end was cut by 2 bases, the J end by 4 bases, with 12 bases between. The CDR3 consists of 14 residues. Germline CDR1 MNHEY, CDR2 SVGAGI. The CDR3: CASSYLRGTYEQYF. The CDR3 bases are TGTGCCAGCAGTTACCTCCGAGGGACTTACGAGCAGTACTTC.

The gene calls are TRBV7-3 and TRBJ2-2, with 8 bases identical to TRBD2. Trimming cost V 4 bases and J 4 bases; bases outside gene matches: 5. CDR3 length equals 15 residues. Germline assignment: CDR1 SGHTA and CDR2 FQGTGA. The CDR3, as DNA: TGTGCCAGCAGCTCGACGGGAGGGCCCACCGGGGAGCTGTTTTTT. Encoded protein: CASSSTGGPTGELFF.

The V gene is TRBV5-6, the J gene TRBJ2-1, with TRBD2 matching 8 bases. After removal of 2 bases from V and 2 bases from J, the junction contained 3 bases not matched to a gene. From germline, CDR1 is SGHDT and CDR2 YYEEEE. The CDR3 length is 15 residues. DNA for the CDR3: TGTGCCAGCAGCTTAAATAGCGGGGCCTACAATGAGCAGTTCTTC. Residues: CASSLNSGAYNEQFF.

V gene TRBV6-5 combines with J gene TRBJ2-7; D might be TRBD1 (6 bases). Germline-derived CDR1 and CDR2 are MNHEY and SVGAGI. The CDR3 totals 14 residues. Trimming stripped 1 base from V and 2 bases from J, with 9 bases between. This chain's CDR3 is CASSYYTGPYEQYF. As DNA, the CDR3 is TGTGCCAGCAGTTACTATACAGGGCCCTACGAGCAGTACTTC.

This chain uses TRBV19 with TRBJ2-1; the D is unclear. Germline CDR1 is LNHDA and CDR2 is SQIVND (reference sequence). Trimming took 3 bases from V and 5 from J, leaving 5 bases between them. This CDR3 region has 12 residues. The CDR3 DNA sequence: TGTGCCAGTAGTATTGAAGACAATGAGCAGTTCTTC. It specifies CASSIEDNEQFF.

The CDR3 DNA sequence: TGTGCCAGCAGCTGGGGGCATACCTCCTACAATGAGCAGTTCTTC. It codes for CASSWGHTSYNEQFF. This chain uses TRBV5-6 with TRBJ2-1; D might be TRBD1 (6 bases). Per the germline V gene, CDR1 is SGHDT and CDR2 is YYEEEE. With 3 bases removed from V and 0 bases from J, the gap between germline ends came to 10 bases. The CDR3 runs to 15 residues.

This sequence joins TRBV30 and TRBJ1-5; tentative D call: TRBD1 (6 bases). Between the trimmed V and J ends, which lost 0 bases and 4 bases, there was a span of 16 bases. Germline CDR1 reads GTSNPN; CDR2 reads SVGIG (reference sequence). This CDR3 spans 16 amino acids. The CDR3 spells CAWSVRSWQGNQPQHF. CDR3 DNA sequence: TGTGCCTGGAGTGTAAGGAGTTGGCAGGGGAATCAGCCCCAGCATTTT.

With regard to this clone: Additional DNA sequences in this sample encode the identical CDR3. The chain links TRBV5-1 to TRBJ2-2; D unclear. Germline V gene lookup returns CDR1 SGHRS and CDR2 YFSETQ. The CDR3 consists of 13 residues. V lost 0 bases, J lost 8 bases, and 8 bases lay in between. This chain's CDR3 is CASSLETAGELFF. CDR3 coding DNA: TGCGCCAGCAGCTTGGAAACTGCTGGGGAGCTGTTTTTT.

The V and J genes are TRBV5-1 and TRBJ2-7; D ambiguous. Germline V lookup: CDR1 SGHRS, CDR2 YFSETQ. The CDR3 runs 13 residues. The V end lost 1 base, the J end lost 2 bases, and 7 bases lay between the germline ends. The CDR3 DNA reads TGCGCCAGCAGCTTGAGTCGGGCCTACGAGCAGTACTTC. Its protein is CASSLSRAYEQYF.

The rearrangement links TRBV28 to TRBJ1-3; no firm D call. V gave up 2 bases and J gave up 2 bases, with 16 bases separating them. The length of the CDR3 is 17 residues. Germline lookup yields CDR1 MDHEN and CDR2 SYDVKM. The CDR3 coding sequence is TGTGCCAGCAGTTTACGCCGACTTTTTAGTACTGGAAACACCATATATTTT. Its protein product is CASSLRRLFSTGNTIYF.

V is TRBV7-2 and J is TRBJ2-3, with D perhaps matching TRBD1 (5 bases). Deletions cut 5 bases from V and 2 bases from J, with 14 bases between. Germline V CDR1 and CDR2: SGHTA, FQGNSA. The CDR3 has 15 residues. CDR3 coding DNA: TGTGCCAGCAGCCCCCGACAGACAGCCACAGATACGCAGTATTTT. The encoded protein is CASSPRQTATDTQYF.

The V call is TRBV6-4, the J call TRBJ2-1; 7 bases map to TRBD2. Per germline, CDR1 MRHNA and CDR2 SNTAGT. This CDR3 comprises 15 residues. The V gene end was trimmed by 0 bases and the J gene end by 7 bases; junction bases not matched to a gene: 6. The DNA for the CDR3 is TGTGCCAGCAGTGACTCTCCGGGAGGTAGTAATGAGCAGTTCTTC. Translation gives CASSDSPGGSNEQFF.

The rearrangement links TRBV5-6 to TRBJ2-1, with TRBD1 identical over 10 bases. With V trimmed by 4 bases and J by 7 bases, 17 bases remained unmatched. Germline assignment: CDR1 SGHDT and CDR2 YYEEEE. This CDR3 has 18 amino acids. DNA of the CDR3: TGTGCCAGCAGCCGGGACAGGGGAATAGTCGGGAGGGTTAATGAGCAGTTCTTC. Translated, it gives CASSRDRGIVGRVNEQFF.

V usage is TRBV19 and J usage is TRBJ2-1, with 9 bases matching TRBD2. The CDR3 is 14 residues long. V lost 3 bases to trimming and J lost 9 bases; unmatched junction nucleotides: 6. The germline V gene encodes CDR1 LNHDA and CDR2 SQIVND (reference sequence). The CDR3 bases are TGTGCCAGTAGTATGGTAGCGGGAGCTGGTGAGCAGTTCTTC. This codes for CASSMVAGAGEQFF.

The V call is TRBV6-5, the J call TRBJ1-1; TRBD1 is a possible D gene (6 bases). The CDR3 contains 14 residues. Trimming removed 6 bases at V and 4 bases at J, with 15 bases between. Germline V gene lookup returns CDR1 MNHEY and CDR2 SVGAGI. The CDR3 nucleotides read TGTGCCAGCAGGATCGACGGGGGGCCCACTGAAGCTTTCTTT. Protein product: CASRIDGGPTEAFF.

V and J are TRBV2 and TRBJ1-1; D is possibly TRBD1 (5 bases). Germline V gene sequence: CDR1 SNHLY, CDR2 FYNNEI. Deletions cut 11 bases from V and 2 bases from J, with 12 bases between. This CDR3 contains 12 residues. For the CDR3, the DNA is TGTGCCCGGGGGATAGGAAACACTGAAGCTTTCTTT. This encodes CARGIGNTEAFF.

This clone was recorded only once. This rearrangement joins TRBV30 to TRBJ2-1, with D unclear. Germline V gene lookup returns CDR1 GTSNPN and CDR2 SVGIG (reference sequence). The CDR3 consists of 13 residues. V was cut by 1 base and J by 3 bases, with 7 bases left in between. CDR3 in DNA: TGTGCCTGGAGTGAGTGGCTCTACAATGAGCAGTTCTTC. This translates into CAWSEWLYNEQFF.